This is a list of T cell receptor beta chains from one sample in a study of blood T cell repertoires in COVID-19. Generated by immunoSEQ multiplex PCR, the TCRdb table keeps only in-frame clones and is missing some. The sample yields around 250,000 clones, 84% seen once. The source material was peripheral blood. Receptors were obtained from a woman in her thirties or forties who had recovered from COVID-19. Both conserved end residues are part of each CDR3. Fields, in order: J gene, clone size, V gene, D gene, CDR3 protein, CDR3 DNA. A D gene is named only where the DNA matches it firmly. Expanded clones get a size class; other rows say once, few or many, or leave the size out.

>TRBJ2-7|once|TRBV6-5|TRBD1
CASSFTGTGGEQYF
TGTGCCAGCAGTTTTACCGGGACAGGGGGCGAGCAGTACTTC
>TRBJ1-1|few|TRBV9|NA
CASSPPRMNTEAFF
TGTGCCAGCAGCCCTCCCAGGATGAACACTGAAGCTTTCTTT
>TRBJ2-5|few|TRBV4-2|NA
CASSQGTSKETQYF
TGTGCCAGCAGCCAAGGGACATCGAAAGAGACCCAGTACTTC
>TRBJ1-1|NA|TRBV7-9|TRBD1
CASSLAKGAGTEAFF
TGTGCCAGCAGCTTAGCAAAGGGGGCGGGCACTGAAGCTTTCTTT
>TRBJ2-4|NA|TRBV30|NA
CAWSGFGLAKNIQYF
TGTGCCTGGAGTGGGTTTGGACTGGCCAAAAACATTCAGTACTTC
>TRBJ2-1|few|TRBV11-2|NA
CASSPGGAHNEQFF
TGTGCCAGCAGCCCCGGGGGAGCCCACAATGAGCAGTTCTTC
>TRBJ2-2|NA|TRBV2|NA
CASMSGTANTGELFF
TGTGCCAGCATGAGTGGGACTGCGAACACCGGGGAGCTGTTTTTT
>TRBJ2-2|NA|TRBV5-1|TRBD2
CASSGTSGGANTGELFF
TGCGCCAGCAGCGGGACTAGCGGGGGGGCGAACACCGGGGAGCTGTTTTTT
>TRBJ2-5|NA|TRBV4-1|TRBD2
CASSQNPSGGARETQYF
TGCGCCAGCAGCCAAAACCCTAGCGGGGGGGCACGTGAGACCCAGTACTTC
>TRBJ2-3|NA|TRBV7-6|NA
CASSLTLATDTQYF
TGTGCCAGCAGCTTAACCCTAGCTACAGATACGCAGTATTTT
>TRBJ2-5|NA|TRBV20-1|TRBD2
CSASPGLAGGAQETQYF
TGCAGTGCTAGTCCCGGGTTAGCGGGGGGAGCCCAAGAGACCCAGTACTTC
>TRBJ2-1|once|TRBV19|NA
CASSIDRSPLVEQFF
TGTGCCAGTAGTATCGACAGGTCACCACTGGTTGAGCAGTTCTTC
>TRBJ2-2|NA|TRBV11-2|TRBD2
CASSPVAGVNTGELFF
TGTGCCAGCAGCCCAGTAGCGGGGGTGAACACCGGGGAGCTGTTTTTT
>TRBJ1-3|NA|TRBV9|TRBD1
CASSVDRRKASGNTIYF
TGTGCCAGCAGCGTGGACAGGCGGAAGGCCTCTGGAAACACCATATATTTT
>TRBJ2-3|NA|TRBV13|NA
CASSLGRSTDTQYF
TGTGCCAGCAGCTTAGGCCGTAGCACAGATACGCAGTATTTT
>TRBJ2-1|NA|TRBV9|TRBD2
CASSVGTSELDEQFF
TGTGCCAGCAGTGTCGGGACTAGCGAATTGGATGAGCAGTTCTTC
>TRBJ1-5|few|TRBV4-1|TRBD1
CASSQGWAEGASNQPQHF
TGCGCCAGCAGCCAAGGGTGGGCGGAGGGGGCAAGCAATCAGCCCCAGCATTTT
>TRBJ2-3|NA|TRBV19|NA
CASSFSGTRGTDTQYF
TGTGCCAGTAGTTTCTCCGGGACTCGGGGCACAGATACGCAGTATTTT
>TRBJ2-7|NA|TRBV30|NA
CAWSARAYEQYF
TGTGCCTGGAGTGCCAGGGCGTACGAGCAGTACTTC
>TRBJ2-7|NA|TRBV28|NA
CASSSTALNSYEQYF
TGTGCCAGCAGTTCGACAGCTCTCAATTCCTACGAGCAGTACTTC
>TRBJ2-5|once|TRBV12-3/TRBV12-4|NA
CASRDSMRETQYF
TGTGCCAGCAGGGACAGTATGAGAGAGACCCAGTACTTC
>TRBJ1-1|NA|TRBV5-1|NA
CASSLQGFNTEAFF
TGCGCCAGCAGCTTACAGGGTTTTAACACTGAAGCTTTCTTT
>TRBJ2-5|NA|TRBV5-6|NA
CASSHFGRTKETQYF
TGTGCCAGCAGCCACTTTGGGAGGACCAAAGAGACCCAGTACTTC
>TRBJ2-1|once|TRBV7-2|TRBD1
CASSRRDRSSYNEQFF
TGTGCCAGCAGCCGGCGGGACAGGAGCTCCTACAATGAGCAGTTCTTC
>TRBJ1-2|NA|TRBV2|NA
CASSEQGLYGYTF
TGTGCCAGCAGTGAGCAGGGCCTCTATGGCTACACCTTC
>TRBJ2-2|NA|TRBV6-5|NA
CASSGNRMNTGELFF
TGTGCCAGCAGCGGTAACAGGATGAACACCGGGGAGCTGTTTTTT
>TRBJ1-4|NA|TRBV28|TRBD1
CASSSGGGNEKLFF
TGTGCCAGCAGTTCAGGGGGCGGGAATGAAAAACTGTTTTTT
>TRBJ1-5|few|TRBV4-1|NA
CASSLGNQPQHF
TGCGCCAGCAGCCTCGGGAATCAGCCCCAGCATTTT
>TRBJ2-5|NA|TRBV5-1|TRBD2
CASSLGLAGGQTQYF
TGCGCCAGCAGCTTGGGACTAGCGGGGGGCCAGACCCAGTACTTC
>TRBJ2-7|few|TRBV5-1|TRBD1
CASDPGTGISHDEQYF
TGCGCCAGCGACCCGGGGACAGGGATCAGTCATGACGAGCAGTACTTC
>TRBJ1-2|NA|TRBV20-1|TRBD1
CSASSGQIYGYTF
TGCAGTGCTAGTTCGGGACAGATCTATGGCTACACCTTC
>TRBJ1-1|NA|TRBV5-4|NA
CASSLDSRNTEAFF
TGTGCCAGCAGCTTGGACAGTCGGAACACTGAAGCTTTCTTT
>TRBJ2-1|NA|TRBV12-5|NA
CASGFLMRQSSYNEQFF
TGTGCTAGTGGTTTTCTCATGAGGCAAAGCTCCTACAATGAGCAGTTCTTC
>TRBJ1-1|once|TRBV5-5|TRBD1
CASSLDLPGGYTEAFF
TGTGCCAGCAGCTTGGACCTCCCAGGGGGATATACTGAAGCTTTCTTT
>TRBJ2-1|NA|TRBV10-1|NA
CASSDRWGQYNEQFF
TGCGCCAGCAGTGATCGGTGGGGGCAATACAATGAGCAGTTCTTC
>TRBJ1-1|NA|TRBV5-4|TRBD1
CASSTRQGQGTEAFF
TGTGCCAGCAGCACCAGACAGGGACAAGGCACTGAAGCTTTCTTT
>TRBJ2-7|NA|TRBV11-2|NA
CASSLAPWGDSSYEQYF
TGTGCCAGCAGCTTAGCCCCCTGGGGGGATAGCTCCTACGAGCAGTACTTC
>TRBJ2-1|NA|TRBV6-6|NA
CAVQGSGNEQFF
TGTGCCGTGCAGGGATCAGGAAATGAGCAGTTCTTC
>TRBJ2-2|NA|TRBV6-2/TRBV6-3|TRBD1
CASSYGQGALAGELFF
TGTGCCAGCAGTTACGGGCAGGGGGCTTTGGCCGGGGAGCTGTTTTTT
>TRBJ2-7|NA|TRBV5-4|NA
CASRRGTDLNEQYF
TGTGCCAGCAGACGAGGGACTGATCTTAACGAGCAGTACTTC
>TRBJ1-2|NA|TRBV6-1|NA
CASSEAPGPGPYGYTF
TGTGCCAGCAGTGAAGCTCCGGGTCCCGGCCCGTATGGCTACACCTTC
>TRBJ1-6|NA|TRBV4-1|TRBD1
CASSQMLGQGVYNSPLHF
TGCGCCAGCAGCCAGATGCTAGGACAGGGAGTTTATAATTCACCCCTCCACTTT
>TRBJ2-7|NA|TRBV15|NA
CATSRDGVEQYF
TGTGCCACCAGCAGAGACGGGGTCGAGCAGTACTTC
>TRBJ1-5|NA|TRBV27|NA
CASSAHVGGGRSNQPQHF
TGTGCCAGCAGTGCCCACGTCGGGGGGGGGCGAAGCAATCAGCCCCAGCATTTT
>TRBJ2-5|NA|TRBV18|NA
CASSPPGEETQYF
TGTGCCAGCTCACCACCAGGGGAAGAGACCCAGTACTTC
>TRBJ1-2|NA|TRBV24-1|NA
CATSDGRDVRGYGYTF
TGTGCCACCAGTGATGGGCGGGACGTCCGGGGCTATGGCTACACCTTC
>TRBJ1-5|NA|TRBV2|TRBD1
CASSPQRDRVGNQPQHF
TGTGCCAGCAGCCCTCAACGGGACAGGGTAGGCAATCAGCCCCAGCATTTT
>TRBJ1-2|NA|TRBV24-1|NA
CATSGGRGEAYGYTF
TGTGCCACCAGTGGCGGTCGAGGGGAGGCCTATGGCTACACCTTC
>TRBJ1-4|NA|TRBV6-5|TRBD1
CASSRTGTGDEKLFF
TGTGCCAGCAGTCGAACCGGGACAGGCGATGAAAAACTGTTTTTT
>TRBJ1-1|NA|TRBV5-6|NA
CASSWGQGTEAFF
TGTGCCAGCAGCTGGGGTCAGGGAACTGAAGCTTTCTTT
>TRBJ2-7|NA|TRBV6-5|TRBD1
CASSQRDRGYEQYF
TGTGCCAGCAGCCAACGGGACAGGGGCTACGAGCAGTACTTC
>TRBJ1-1|NA|TRBV29-1|NA
CSGAGVGMNTEAFF
TGCAGCGGGGCGGGGGTAGGCATGAACACTGAAGCTTTCTTT